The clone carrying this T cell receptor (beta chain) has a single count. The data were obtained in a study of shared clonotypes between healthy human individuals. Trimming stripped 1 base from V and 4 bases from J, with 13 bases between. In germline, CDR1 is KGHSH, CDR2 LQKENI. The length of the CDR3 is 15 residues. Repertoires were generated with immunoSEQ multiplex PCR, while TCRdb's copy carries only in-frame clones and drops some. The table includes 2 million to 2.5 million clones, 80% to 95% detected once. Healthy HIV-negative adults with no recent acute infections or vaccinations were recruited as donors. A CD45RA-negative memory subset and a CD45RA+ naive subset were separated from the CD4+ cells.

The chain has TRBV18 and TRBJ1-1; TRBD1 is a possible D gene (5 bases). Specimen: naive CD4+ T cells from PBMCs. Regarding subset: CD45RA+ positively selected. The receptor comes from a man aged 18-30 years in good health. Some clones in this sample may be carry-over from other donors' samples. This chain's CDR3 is CASSPRRGSLTEAFF. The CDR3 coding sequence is TGTGCCAGCTCACCACGAAGGGGTTCCCTCACTGAAGCTTTCTTT.